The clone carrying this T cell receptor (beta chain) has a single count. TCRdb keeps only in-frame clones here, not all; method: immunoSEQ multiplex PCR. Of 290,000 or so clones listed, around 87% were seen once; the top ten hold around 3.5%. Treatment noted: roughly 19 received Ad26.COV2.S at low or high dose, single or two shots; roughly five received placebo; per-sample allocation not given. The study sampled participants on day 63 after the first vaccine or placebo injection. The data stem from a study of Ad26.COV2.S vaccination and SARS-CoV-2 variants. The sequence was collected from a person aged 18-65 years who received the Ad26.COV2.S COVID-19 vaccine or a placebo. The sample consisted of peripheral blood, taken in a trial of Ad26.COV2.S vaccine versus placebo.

Here the CDR3 reads CASSEESGAAYEQYF. The DNA of the CDR3 is TGTGCCAGCAGTGAAGAGTCGGGAGCGGCCTACGAGCAGTACTTC. This chain links TRBV2 with TRBJ2-7; D possibly corresponds to TRBD2 (6 bases). The V gene lost 1 base and the J gene lost 2 bases, with 12 bases spanning the gap. Germline V lookup: CDR1 SNHLY, CDR2 FYNNEI. This CDR3 comprises 15 residues.